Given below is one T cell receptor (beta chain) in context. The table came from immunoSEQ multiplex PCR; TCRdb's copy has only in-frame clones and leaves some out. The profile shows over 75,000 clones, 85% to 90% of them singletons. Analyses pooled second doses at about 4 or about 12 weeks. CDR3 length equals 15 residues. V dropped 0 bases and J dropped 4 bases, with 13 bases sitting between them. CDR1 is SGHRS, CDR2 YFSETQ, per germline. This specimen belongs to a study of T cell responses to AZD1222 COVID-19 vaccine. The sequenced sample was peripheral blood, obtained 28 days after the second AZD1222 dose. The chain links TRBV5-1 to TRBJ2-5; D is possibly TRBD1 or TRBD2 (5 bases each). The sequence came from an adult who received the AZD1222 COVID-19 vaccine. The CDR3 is CASSLAPGSGETQYF. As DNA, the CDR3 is TGCGCCAGCAGCTTGGCCCCAGGGAGCGGAGAGACCCAGTACTTC.